One and the same sample provided the 29 T cell receptor beta chains below, sequenced in a study of breast tumors, draining lymph nodes, adjacent tissues. In TCRdb, the multiplex PCR reads were re-called with MiXCR into one record per CDR3 protein. The sample contains roughly 220,000 distinct CDR3 sequences, less than 45% of which appear only once. The lymph nodes were axillary draining lymph nodes from breast cancer patients. Sequencing input: axillary lymph node tissue. The receptors shown here come from a female donor with breast cancer. Some clones in this sample may be carry-over from other donors' samples.

This clonotype was recorded a few times. A much larger clone differs from this one at a single base, so this may be a read error. Because the CDR3's place on the DNA is in doubt, the DNA is left out and the CDR3 is given as listed by TCRdb. This chain joins TRBV9 and TRBJ2-7; the DNA was not used to check the table's D call, TRBD2. With termini counted, the CDR3 has 15 amino acids. Per germline, CDR1 SGDLS and CDR2 YYNGEE. CDR3 in amino acids: CASSVGRGSSSEPYF.

This clonotype was seen ten or more times. The rearrangement links TRBV10-3 to TRBJ1-3; D perhaps matches TRBD1 (5 bases). The ends were cut back, 3 bases at V and 5 bases at J, with 8 bases in the middle. The CDR3 extends over 13 amino acids. The V gene's germline CDR1 is ENHRY and CDR2 SYGVKD. The CDR3 nucleotides read TGTGCCATCAGTGAAGCAGGGCGAAACACCATATATTTT. It codes for CAISEAGRNTIYF.

This clonotype appeared many times. CDR3 in DNA: TGCGCCAGCAGCTTGGTTTCTAGCGGGAGTCGAGATACGCAGTATTTT. Protein product: CASSLVSSGSRDTQYF. The chain uses TRBV5-1 and TRBJ2-3, with TRBD2 identical over 10 bases. The CDR3 extends over 16 amino acids. J gave up 5 bases and V 0 bases, and 6 bases lay outside the gene matches. Germline loops: CDR1 SGHRS, CDR2 YFSETQ.

The gene calls are TRBV12-3 or TRBV12-4 and TRBJ1-6; TRBD1 matches 9 bases. The CDR3 is 16 amino acids. Trimming at V came to 3 bases and at J to 5 bases, leaving 5 bases not matched to a gene. The DNA of the CDR3 is TGTGCCAGCAGTTTCGGGACAGGGTTTGATAATTCACCCCTCCACTTT. Amino acid sequence: CASSFGTGFDNSPLHF.

This clonotype was seen at least ten times. This chain uses TRBV12-3 or TRBV12-4 with TRBJ2-1; 10 positions match TRBD2. The CDR3 is made up of 18 amino acids. Losses at the gene ends were 2 bases for V and 0 bases for J; bases not matched to a gene: 7. The CDR3 DNA follows: TGTGCCAGCAGTTTATTTTGGACTAGCGGTGACTCCTACAATGAGCAGTTCTTC. It encodes CASSLFWTSGDSYNEQFF.

This chain connects TRBV20-1 to TRBJ2-3; possible D gene TRBD1, 6 bases. V was cut by 4 bases and J by 2 bases, with 10 bases left in between. The CDR3 is 13 residues long. Per the germline V gene, CDR1 is DFQATT and CDR2 is SNEGSKA (reference sequence). The CDR3 coding sequence is TGCAGTGCTATCCAGGGACACACAGATACGCAGTATTTT. This sequence encodes CSAIQGHTDTQYF.

The chain couples TRBV27 to TRBJ2-7; a possible D gene is TRBD2 (6 bases). Germline values: CDR1 MNHEY, CDR2 SMNVEV (reference sequence). V was clipped by 2 bases and J by 4 bases, with 12 bases between them. The CDR3 loop spans 14 amino acids. The CDR3 DNA reads TGTGCCAGCAGTTTAGGGGGTCGGGGGTACGAGCAGTACTTC. Protein: CASSLGGRGYEQYF.

There are many counts of this clonotype. The chain couples TRBV12-3 or TRBV12-4 to TRBJ1-6; D is unresolved. V gave up 0 bases and J gave up 3 bases, with 12 bases separating them. The length of the CDR3 is 17 residues. The CDR3 coding sequence is TGTGCCAGCAGTTTAGCAGGGAAGGGAGGCTATAATTCACCCCTCCACTTT. It codes for CASSLAGKGGYNSPLHF.

This clonotype has ten or more counts. V gene TRBV6-5 combines with J gene TRBJ2-2, with 10 bases identical to TRBD1. J was trimmed by 4 bases and V by 6 bases; bases with no gene match: 8. Germline values: CDR1 MNHEY, CDR2 SVGAGI. The CDR3 is made up of 16 amino acids. CDR3 nucleotide sequence: TGTGCCAGCAGCAACTGGGGGACAGGGGTCACCGGGGAGCTGTTTTTT. Its translation: CASSNWGTGVTGELFF.

This chain links TRBV5-1 with TRBJ2-2, with D perhaps assigned TRBD1 or TRBD2 (5 bases each). Trimming stripped 7 bases from V and 5 bases from J, with 12 bases between. CDR3 size: 13 residues. Germline V gene lookup returns CDR1 SGHRS and CDR2 YFSETQ. The CDR3 coding sequence is TGCGCCAGCTCCCGAGGGGTTACCGGGGAGCTGTTTTTT. It translates to CASSRGVTGELFF. Supplemented by reference TRBV5-1 and TRBJ2-2, the full variable domain reads KAGVTQTPRYLIKTRGQQVTLSCSPISGHRSVSWYQQTPGQGLQFLFEYFSETQRNKGNFPGRFSGRQFSNSRSEMNVSTLELGDSALYLCASSRGVTGELFFGEGSRLTVL.

The CDR3 DNA is TGCGCCAGCAGCTTATCCGGGACTAGCGGGAGGGGCCGCACAGATACGCAGTATTTT. Its translation: CASSLSGTSGRGRTDTQYF. The genes are TRBV5-1 and TRBJ2-3; 16 nucleotides line up with TRBD2. The J segment lost 1 base and the V segment lost 2 bases, leaving 7 bases of the junction unmatched. The CDR3 runs 19 residues. Germline loops: CDR1 SGHRS, CDR2 YFSETQ.

This clonotype was counted between two and nine times. The DNA of the CDR3 is TGCGCCAGCAGCTTGGACGGGTTGGGAAATGAGCAGTTCTTC. Protein: CASSLDGLGNEQFF. The V call is TRBV5-1, the J call TRBJ2-1; D is unresolved. Germline V gene data show CDR1 as SGHRS and CDR2 as YFSETQ. This CDR3 comprises 14 residues. Trimming took off 0 bases at V and 7 bases at J, with 11 bases between the two ends.

To note about this clonotype: A much larger clone sits a single nucleotide away, making a read error possible. The chain has TRBV4-1 and TRBJ2-1; 10 bases fit TRBD1. The CDR3 contains 14 residues. CDR1 is MGHRA and CDR2 is YSYEKL in the germline V gene. The CDR3: CAGSYPGQGNEQFF. The CDR3 DNA follows: TGCGCCGGCAGCTACCCGGGACAGGGGAATGAGCAGTTCTTC.

This clonotype was seen repeatedly, ten times or more. The chain has TRBV15 and TRBJ2-1, with 7 nucleotides matching TRBD1. The junction had 7 bases not matched to a gene; V was cut back by 0 bases and J by 5 bases. Germline V lookup: CDR1 LNHNV, CDR2 YYDKDF (reference sequence). The CDR3 spans 16 residues. This CDR3 is CATSRDQGQRNNEQFF. In DNA form, the CDR3 reads TGTGCCACCAGCAGAGATCAGGGACAGAGAAACAATGAGCAGTTCTTC.

This clonotype was detected only a few times. A clone one base away is much larger, so this may be a read error. The CDR3: CSASATNYGSTF. The CDR3 nucleotides are TGCAGTGCTTCGGCGACAAACTATGGCTCCACCTTC. This chain uses TRBV20-1 with TRBJ1-2; D gene ambiguous. The CDR3 runs 12 residues. CDR1 and CDR2 from the germline V gene are DFQATT and SNEGSKA (reference sequence).

Comment on this clonotype: The CDR3 end shows no conserved phenylalanine or tryptophan, and so a read error is likely. The chain employs TRBV2 and TRBJ1-1; D gene ambiguous. The V gene's germline CDR1 is SNHLY and CDR2 FYNNEI. CDR3 length: 13 amino acids. V lost 2 bases and J lost 4, with 8 bases in between. The CDR3 DNA is TGTGCCAGCAGTGAAAGGGTTGTCACTGAAGCTTTCCTT. This gives the protein CASSERVVTEAFL.

The table lists this clonotype with many counts. The J gene is TRBJ1-5, the V gene TRBV7-8; D perhaps matches TRBD1 (6 bases). Trimming left V 3 bases short and J 7 bases short, with 16 bases between. This CDR3 region has 15 residues. Germline CDR1 is SGHVS and CDR2 is FQNEAQ. DNA for the CDR3: TGTGCCAGCAGCTTGTTGTGGGACATCGGCCAGCCCCAGCATTTT. Its protein product is CASSLLWDIGQPQHF. The complete variable domain, with remaining parts taken from reference TRBV7-8 and TRBJ1-5, reads GAGVSQSPRYKVAKRGQDVALRCDPISGHVSLFWYQQALGQGPEFLTYFQNEAQLDKSGLPSDRFFAERPEGSVSTLKIQRTQQEDSAVYLCASSLLWDIGQPQHFGDGTRLSIL.

This clonotype was seen ten or more times. The chain links TRBV20-1 to TRBJ1-3; tentative D call: TRBD1 (6 bases). Germline assignment: CDR1 DFQATT and CDR2 SNEGSKA (reference sequence). CDR3 length: 14 residues. V lost 6 bases and J 7 bases, leaving 19 bases between the germline ends. The CDR3 is CSASDSGRRNTIYF. CDR3 coding DNA: TGCAGTGCCTCGGACAGCGGCCGGAGGAACACCATATATTTT.

This chain links TRBV19 with TRBJ2-1; TRBD2 might be the D (6 bases). V gave up 4 bases and J gave up 7 bases, with 17 bases separating them. There are 15 residues in the CDR3. The V gene's germline CDR1 is LNHDA and CDR2 SQIVND (reference sequence). Written as DNA, the CDR3 is TGTGCCAGTAGTAGCCCCGAGACTAGTGGGAATGAGCAGTTCTTC. Translation: CASSSPETSGNEQFF.

This clonotype came up many times. The chain uses TRBV7-2 and TRBJ2-7; D possibly matches TRBD1 or TRBD2 (5 bases each). The CDR3 runs to 13 residues. CDR1 SGHTA and CDR2 FQGNSA come from the germline V gene. V was shortened by 4 bases and J by 0 bases, with 7 bases between the two germline ends. This chain's CDR3 is CASSWDASYEQYF. CDR3 DNA: TGTGCCAGCAGCTGGGACGCCTCCTACGAGCAGTACTTC.

Worth noting for this clonotype: A much larger clone sits a single nucleotide away, making a read error possible. The chain carries TRBV6-1 and TRBJ1-6; D perhaps matches TRBD1 (5 bases). The V and J ends lost 5 bases and 7 bases respectively, with 15 bases between them. CDR3 length: 15 residues. Germline CDR1 and CDR2: MNHNS and SASEGT. The CDR3 is CASSQSRAGNSPLHF. The CDR3 nucleotides read TGTGCCAGCAGTCAATCCAGGGCGGGCAATTCACCCCTCCACTTT.

This clonotype was detected a few times. The gene calls are TRBV27 and TRBJ2-7; tentative D call: TRBD1 (6 bases). The CDR3 contains 17 residues. V gave up 6 bases and J gave up 1 base, with 22 bases separating them. CDR1 is MNHEY, CDR2 SMNVEV, per germline (reference sequence). CDR3 DNA sequence: TGTGCCAGCAGCTTAAGAGCCGGACAAGGGACATCCTACGAGCAGTACTTC. Translated: CASSLRAGQGTSYEQYF.

This rearrangement joins TRBV13 to TRBJ1-4; 9 positions agree with TRBD1. Trimming at V came to 0 bases and at J to 3 bases, leaving 2 bases not matched to a gene. Germline CDR1 is PRHDT and CDR2 is FYEKMQ (reference sequence). The CDR3 covers 16 residues. The CDR3 sequence: CASSLGQGASNEKLFF. The CDR3 DNA is TGTGCCAGCAGCTTAGGACAGGGGGCTTCTAATGAAAAACTGTTTTTT.

This rearrangement joins TRBV5-6 to TRBJ2-3; D is perhaps TRBD1 (6 bases). Germline V lookup: CDR1 SGHDT, CDR2 YYEEEE. V lost 5 bases and J lost 2, with 18 bases in between. There are 16 residues in the CDR3. CDR3 residues: CASSPLGAEATDTQYF. For the CDR3, the DNA is TGTGCCAGCAGTCCGCTGGGGGCCGAGGCCACAGATACGCAGTATTTT.

This clonotype was found many times. This chain uses TRBV11-3 with TRBJ2-1; 9 bases are shared with TRBD2. Germline V CDR1 and CDR2: SGHNT, YENEEA. Trimming took 5 bases from V and 4 from J; bases not matched to a gene: 15. This CDR3 region has 18 residues. CDR3 in DNA: TGTGCCAGCAGCATCATTTCGGGGGGTAGCGGGAGTTACAATGAGCAGTTCTTC. It encodes CASSIISGGSGSYNEQFF.

This clonotype was picked up many times. V is TRBV5-5 and J is TRBJ2-5; possibly TRBD1 for D (6 bases). V was pared by 4 bases and J by 4 bases, with 17 bases between. This CDR3 has 15 residues. Looked up from germline, CDR1 is SGHKS and CDR2 is YYEKEE (reference sequence). The CDR3 DNA reads as TGTGCCAGCAGCGCCTGGCAGGGGCGAGGAGAGACCCAGTACTTC. Translation gives CASSAWQGRGETQYF.

Only a few counts were recorded for this clonotype. The chain uses TRBV6-1 and TRBJ2-3; 9 bases map to TRBD2. This CDR3 has 15 amino acids. Germline-derived CDR1 and CDR2 are MNHNS and SASEGT. V gave up 7 bases and J gave up 4 bases; unmatched junction bases: 9. CDR3 residues: CASKPGAGGADTQYF. The CDR3 nucleotides are TGTGCCAGCAAGCCCGGAGCGGGAGGCGCAGATACGCAGTATTTT.

This clonotype was seen once. The chain combines TRBV25-1 with TRBJ2-3; TRBD2 matches at 7 bases. The ends lost 4 bases at V and 5 bases at J; junction bases unmatched: 12. The CDR3 is 16 residues long. Germline V lookup: CDR1 MGHDK, CDR2 SYGVNS. The DNA of the CDR3 is TGTGCCAGCAGTGGATCCTCGGGGGGTGGGGGAGATACGCAGTATTTT. This sequence encodes CASSGSSGGGGDTQYF.

CDR3 sequence reads: CASSVGTGGQETQYF. In nucleotides, the CDR3 is TGTGCCAGCAGCGTTGGGACAGGGGGCCAAGAGACCCAGTACTTC. V and J are TRBV9 and TRBJ2-5; 11 bases line up with TRBD1. The CDR3 has 15 residues. V trimming: 2 bases; J trimming: 1 base; junction bases outside the gene matches: 1. Per germline, CDR1 SGDLS and CDR2 YYNGEE.